This TCR beta chain was found in a study of Graves' ophthalmopathy and Graves' hyperthyroidism. Germline CDR1 reads DFQATT; CDR2 reads SNEGSKA (reference sequence). The V gene end was trimmed by 2 bases and the J gene end by 6 bases; junction bases not matched to a gene: 9. This CDR3 spans 15 amino acids. RNA served as the template for amplifying TCR beta CDR3 regions. The library came from an HTBI-primed first-round RT-PCR and a second-round multiplex PCR. TCRdb re-called the multiplex PCR reads with MiXCR, one entry per CDR3 protein. This table has 150,000 or so distinct CDR3 sequences, about two fifths appearing once. This clonotype was seen ten or more times.

This sequence was found in a man aged 25-45 years with Graves' ophthalmopathy. The sample consisted of peripheral blood. V is TRBV20-1 and J is TRBJ2-7, with TRBD2 matching 11 bases. The CDR3 loop reads CSARPWTGTSGEQYF. Written as DNA, the CDR3 is TGCAGTGCTAGACCTTGGACAGGGACTAGCGGCGAGCAGTACTTC.